This T cell receptor beta chain is from a study of cytomegalovirus exposure and HLA in healthy donors. Study-wide results and caveats: Common viral pathogens seemed, in a later analysis, to connect with several of the most significant clusters. Using the classifier, cytomegalovirus status was reportedly diagnosed with high specificity and sensitivity. A list of 150 or so TCR beta chains associated with cytomegalovirus was given. The study assumed roughly uniform donor sequencing depth for presence/absence analyses.

Both 60 Vbeta primers and 13 Jbeta primers went into the PCR. TCRdb's table, derived via immunoSEQ multiplex PCR, lists solely in-frame clones and lacks some. This repertoire shows roughly 190,000 clones, roughly 80% found once; its top ten account for less than 4.5%. The CDR3 contains 13 residues. Germline CDR1 and CDR2: LNHDA and SQIVND (reference sequence). Trimming cost V 3 bases and J 1 base, with 6 bases left between them. Comments on this clone: Its target is unknown.

The receptor was derived from a man aged 50 or older in good health and CMV-seronegative. Sequencing was carried out using PBMCs. V usage is TRBV19 and J usage is TRBJ1-1; D unclear. CDR3 nucleotide sequence: TGTGCCAGTAGTATGAGAGAGAACACTGAAGCTTTCTTT. The encoded protein is CASSMRENTEAFF.